A selection of T cell receptor beta chains follows, all from one sample in a study of blood T cells in healthy people across ages. One entry per CDR3 protein, called by TCRdb with MiXCR from the 5' RACE reads. The repertoire holds hundreds of thousands of distinct CDR3 sequences, with roughly 41% as singletons. Material for sequencing was blood. These receptors came from an older woman in good health. Both conserved end residues are part of each CDR3. A D gene is named only where the DNA matches it firmly. Clone size appears in some rows only: once, few, many, or a class for an expanded clone.

abundance: -; v_gene: TRBV20-1; len: 14; j_gene: TRBJ2-3; d_gene: TRBD2; CDR3aa: CSAETSGRTDTQYF; CDR3nt: TGCAGTGCAGAGACTAGCGGGAGGACAGATACGCAGTATTTT
abundance: -; v_gene: TRBV7-2; len: 14; j_gene: TRBJ1-1; d_gene: TRBD1; CDR3aa: CASSLGDRVTEAFF; CDR3nt: TGTGCCAGCAGCTTAGGGGACAGGGTTACTGAAGCTTTCTTT
abundance: -; v_gene: TRBV4-3; len: 16; j_gene: TRBJ1-1; d_gene: -; CDR3aa: CASSPGMGQLNTEAFF; CDR3nt: TGCGCCAGCAGCCCCGGGATGGGACAACTGAACACTGAAGCTTTCTTT
abundance: -; v_gene: TRBV6-2/TRBV6-3; len: 13; j_gene: TRBJ2-7; d_gene: TRBD2; CDR3aa: CASGSGVVYEQYF; CDR3nt: TGTGCCAGCGGTAGCGGGGTGGTGTACGAGCAGTACTTC
abundance: few; v_gene: TRBV28; len: 13; j_gene: TRBJ2-1; d_gene: -; CDR3aa: CASSFGGGDEQFF; CDR3nt: TGTGCCAGCAGTTTCGGAGGGGGGGATGAGCAGTTCTTC
abundance: -; v_gene: TRBV20-1; len: 10; j_gene: TRBJ2-4; d_gene: -; CDR3aa: CSASWREQYF; CDR3nt: TGCAGTGCTAGTTGGCGTGAGCAGTACTTC
abundance: -; v_gene: TRBV28; len: 16; j_gene: TRBJ2-3; d_gene: TRBD2; CDR3aa: CASSSAGGVGTDTQYF; CDR3nt: TGTGCCAGCAGTTCAGCGGGAGGGGTTGGCACAGATACGCAGTATTTT
abundance: -; v_gene: TRBV12-3/TRBV12-4; len: 13; j_gene: TRBJ2-7; d_gene: -; CDR3aa: CASSSGQRYEQYF; CDR3nt: TGTGCCAGCAGTTCCGGACAGAGATACGAGCAGTACTTC
abundance: -; v_gene: TRBV12-3/TRBV12-4; len: 11; j_gene: TRBJ2-1; d_gene: -; CDR3aa: CASSLMFEQFF; CDR3nt: TGTGCCAGCAGTTTGATGTTTGAGCAGTTCTTC
abundance: few; v_gene: TRBV3-1; len: 17; j_gene: TRBJ1-6; d_gene: -; CDR3aa: CASSHLGRPTLDSPLHF; CDR3nt: TGTGCCAGCAGCCACCTCGGGAGACCAACGTTGGATTCACCCCTCCACTTT
abundance: few; v_gene: TRBV12-3/TRBV12-4; len: 15; j_gene: TRBJ2-1; d_gene: -; CDR3aa: CASSLSRGGYNEQFF; CDR3nt: TGTGCCAGCAGTTTATCTAGGGGGGGGTACAATGAGCAGTTCTTC
abundance: -; v_gene: TRBV10-3; len: 15; j_gene: TRBJ2-1; d_gene: TRBD2; CDR3aa: CAIGQTSGVRNEQFF; CDR3nt: TGTGCCATCGGTCAGACTAGCGGGGTACGCAATGAGCAGTTCTTC
abundance: few; v_gene: TRBV3-1; len: 15; j_gene: TRBJ2-1; d_gene: -; CDR3aa: CASSQGPGIYNEQFF; CDR3nt: TGTGCCAGCAGCCAGGGTCCGGGGATCTACAATGAGCAGTTCTTC
abundance: -; v_gene: TRBV28; len: 16; j_gene: TRBJ2-5; d_gene: -; CDR3aa: CASSLSQGRDQETQYF; CDR3nt: TGTGCCAGCAGTTTAAGCCAGGGCAGGGACCAAGAGACCCAGTACTTC
abundance: once; v_gene: TRBV5-4; len: 12; j_gene: TRBJ2-7; d_gene: -; CDR3aa: CASSGDIYEQYF; CDR3nt: TGTGCCAGCAGCGGGGACATCTACGAGCAGTACTTC
abundance: -; v_gene: TRBV9; len: 15; j_gene: TRBJ1-5; d_gene: -; CDR3aa: CASSVGAEDNQPQHF; CDR3nt: TGTGCCAGCAGCGTAGGGGCAGAGGACAATCAGCCCCAGCATTTT
abundance: -; v_gene: TRBV7-2; len: 17; j_gene: TRBJ1-6; d_gene: TRBD1; CDR3aa: CASSRGAQGRRNSPLHF; CDR3nt: TGTGCCAGCAGCCGGGGGGCACAGGGGCGTCGGAATTCACCCCTCCACTTT
abundance: -; v_gene: TRBV20-1; len: 16; j_gene: TRBJ2-4; d_gene: -; CDR3aa: CSASMTRGLAKNIQYF; CDR3nt: TGCAGTGCTAGTATGACTAGGGGGCTAGCCAAAAACATTCAGTACTTC
abundance: -; v_gene: TRBV7-2; len: 15; j_gene: TRBJ2-7; d_gene: -; CDR3aa: CASSLVAGIVDEQYF; CDR3nt: TGTGCCAGCAGCTTAGTAGCCGGTATTGTCGACGAGCAGTACTTC
abundance: -; v_gene: TRBV11-2; len: 18; j_gene: TRBJ2-3; d_gene: TRBD2; CDR3aa: CASSKTTSGGLLTDTQYF; CDR3nt: TGTGCCAGCAGCAAAACGACTAGCGGGGGGCTTCTCACAGATACGCAGTATTTT
abundance: few; v_gene: TRBV18; len: 13; j_gene: TRBJ2-1; d_gene: -; CDR3aa: CASSAGTGNEQFF; CDR3nt: TGTGCCAGCTCGGCAGGGACGGGTAATGAGCAGTTCTTC
abundance: -; v_gene: TRBV7-9; len: 18; j_gene: TRBJ1-4; d_gene: TRBD1; CDR3aa: CASSPGTGILLTNEKLFF; CDR3nt: TGTGCCAGCAGCCCTGGGACAGGGATACTATTGACTAATGAAAAACTGTTTTTT
abundance: -; v_gene: TRBV27; len: 13; j_gene: TRBJ1-2; d_gene: TRBD1; CDR3aa: CASKATGDLRYTF; CDR3nt: TGTGCCAGCAAGGCGACAGGGGACCTACGCTACACCTTC
abundance: few; v_gene: TRBV5-1; len: 12; j_gene: TRBJ2-7; d_gene: -; CDR3aa: CASSEGGNEQYF; CDR3nt: TGCGCCAGCAGCGAAGGGGGGAACGAGCAGTACTTC
abundance: few; v_gene: TRBV29-1; len: 10; j_gene: TRBJ2-7; d_gene: -; CDR3aa: CSVDSGEQYF; CDR3nt: TGCAGCGTTGATTCTGGCGAGCAGTACTTC
abundance: -; v_gene: TRBV3-1; len: 12; j_gene: TRBJ1-1; d_gene: -; CDR3aa: CASSPGLTEAFF; CDR3nt: TGTGCCAGCAGCCCCGGTCTGACTGAAGCTTTCTTT
abundance: -; v_gene: TRBV20-1; len: 14; j_gene: TRBJ2-3; d_gene: -; CDR3aa: CSARPHRGADTQYF; CDR3nt: TGCAGTGCTAGACCCCATCGGGGGGCGGATACGCAGTATTTT
abundance: -; v_gene: TRBV7-3; len: 18; j_gene: TRBJ2-3; d_gene: TRBD2; CDR3aa: CASRQGLAGEAGTDTQYF; CDR3nt: TGTGCCAGCAGGCAAGGACTAGCGGGAGAGGCGGGAACAGATACGCAGTATTTT
abundance: -; v_gene: TRBV4-1; len: 15; j_gene: TRBJ2-1; d_gene: -; CDR3aa: CASSQAGGLLDEQFF; CDR3nt: TGCGCCAGCAGCCAGGCAGGGGGGCTATTAGATGAGCAGTTCTTC
abundance: -; v_gene: TRBV12-3/TRBV12-4; len: 15; j_gene: TRBJ1-5; d_gene: TRBD1; CDR3aa: CASGHRQGSNQPQHF; CDR3nt: TGTGCCAGCGGTCACCGACAGGGAAGCAATCAGCCCCAGCATTTT
abundance: many; v_gene: TRBV5-1; len: 15; j_gene: TRBJ2-7; d_gene: TRBD2; CDR3aa: CASSQGLAGNYEQYF; CDR3nt: TGCGCCAGCAGCCAGGGACTAGCGGGGAACTACGAGCAGTACTTC
abundance: -; v_gene: TRBV6-2/TRBV6-3; len: 11; j_gene: TRBJ2-1; d_gene: -; CDR3aa: CASTDGNEQFF; CDR3nt: TGTGCCAGCACCGACGGGAATGAGCAGTTCTTC
abundance: -; v_gene: TRBV3-1; len: 14; j_gene: TRBJ2-1; d_gene: -; CDR3aa: CASSRAEPYNEQFF; CDR3nt: TGTGCCAGCAGCCGGGCGGAGCCCTACAATGAGCAGTTCTTC
abundance: -; v_gene: TRBV20-1; len: 17; j_gene: TRBJ2-1; d_gene: TRBD2; CDR3aa: CSARVSRTSGRENEQFF; CDR3nt: TGCAGTGCTAGAGTTTCGCGGACTAGCGGGAGGGAGAATGAGCAGTTCTTC
abundance: few; v_gene: TRBV4-3; len: 15; j_gene: TRBJ2-5; d_gene: TRBD1; CDR3aa: CASSQGGQGAARQYF; CDR3nt: TGCGCCAGCAGCCAAGGAGGACAGGGGGCGGCTAGACAGTACTTC
abundance: -; v_gene: TRBV5-1; len: 13; j_gene: TRBJ2-1; d_gene: -; CDR3aa: CASSLAERHEQFF; CDR3nt: TGCGCCAGCAGCTTGGCTGAAAGGCATGAGCAGTTCTTC
abundance: many; v_gene: TRBV7-2; len: 14; j_gene: TRBJ1-4; d_gene: TRBD1; CDR3aa: CASSLDRGVEKLFF; CDR3nt: TGTGCCAGCAGCCTTGACAGGGGAGTTGAAAAACTGTTTTTT
abundance: -; v_gene: TRBV21-1; len: 13; j_gene: TRBJ2-5; d_gene: -; CDR3aa: CARRREVLETQYF; CDR3nt: TGTGCCAGAAGACGGGAGGTCCTTGAGACCCAGTACTTC
abundance: -; v_gene: TRBV6-5; len: 16; j_gene: TRBJ1-1; d_gene: TRBD1; CDR3aa: CASSYLGGRGSTEAFF; CDR3nt: TGTGCCAGCAGTTACTTGGGGGGCAGGGGGAGTACTGAAGCTTTCTTT